This TCR beta chain was captured by sequencing in a study of glioma-infiltrating T cells. Germline values: CDR1 LNHNV, CDR2 YYDKDF (reference sequence). Germline trimming cut 8 bases from V and 1 base from J; bases unmatched to any gene: 8. CDR3 length: 15 amino acids. This clonotype was found many times. The iRepertoire nested amplicon-rescue multiplex PCR amplified TCR alpha and beta CDR3s from RNA. Via MiXCR, TCRdb re-called the multiplex PCR reads, giving one row per CDR3 protein. The sample includes about 400,000 distinct CDR3 sequences, 41% seen only once; the top ten take around 12%. The rearrangement links TRBV15 to TRBJ1-5; 7 bases align to TRBD1. The sample comprised glioma tissue, nonneoplastic brain tissue, or PBMCs (not recorded which). The clonotype comes from a human donor with low-grade glioma or glioblastoma, undergoing nonglioma brain surgery, or in good health (not recorded which). The CDR3 DNA reads as TGTGCCACCGCGTTAGCGGGACAGAGCAATCAGCCCCAGCATTTT. It encodes CATALAGQSNQPQHF.